This is a list of T cell receptor beta chains from one sample in a study of CD8 T cells in ankylosing spondylitis. MiXCR, applied by TCRdb to the 5' RACE reads, yields one record per CDR3 protein. The sample contains 200,000 to 250,000 distinct CDR3 sequences, approximately 11% of which appear only once. The sample taken for sequencing was blood, either unsorted or a sorted T cell fraction (not recorded which). The source of these receptors is a male donor with ankylosing spondylitis or in good health (not recorded which). The CDR3 runs from the conserved cysteine through the conserved F or W. A D gene is named only where the DNA matches it firmly. Clone size is not always given. Where it is, it says once, few, many or a class for expanded clones.

clone_size	d_call	j_call	v_call	cdr3_nt	cdr3_aa
NA	NA	TRBJ1-5	TRBV5-6	TGTGCCAGCAGCTCACGGGTTGGTCAGCCCCAGCATTTT	CASSSRVGQPQHF
NA	NA	TRBJ1-1	TRBV5-5	TGTGCCAGCAGCTTATGGGGGGTGAGGAGGACTGAAGCTTTCTTT	CASSLWGVRRTEAFF
many	NA	TRBJ2-1	TRBV5-1	TGCGCCAGCAGCTTCCTGGCTGAGCAGTTCTTC	CASSFLAEQFF
many	TRBD1	TRBJ2-4	TRBV14	TGTGCCAGCAGCCAAGCGACAGGGGTAGGAAACATTCAGTACTTC	CASSQATGVGNIQYF
NA	TRBD2	TRBJ2-3	TRBV6-5	TGTGCCAGCAGCTATGGAAGCGGGGAAACAGATACGCAGTATTTT	CASSYGSGETDTQYF
many	NA	TRBJ2-2	TRBV12-3/TRBV12-4	TGTGCCAGCAGTTATCGGGACTCACAGACCGGGGAGCTGTTTTTT	CASSYRDSQTGELFF
few	NA	TRBJ1-2	TRBV4-1	TGCGCCAGCAGCGGGGTGGGGGTATATGGCTACACCTTC	CASSGVGVYGYTF
NA	TRBD2	TRBJ2-1	TRBV7-9	TGTGCCAGCAGCTTAGCGGGAGGGCCTTTCTATGAGCAGTTCTTC	CASSLAGGPFYEQFF
many	NA	TRBJ2-5	TRBV7-2	TGTGCCAGCAGCTTAGTTGCGTTCAGGGAGACCCAGTACTTC	CASSLVAFRETQYF
few	NA	TRBJ2-2	TRBV6-2/TRBV6-3	TGTGCCAGCAGTTACTCCTCCAATCGACCTCGGGTGGAAAGGACCGGGGAGCTGTTTTTT	CASSYSSNRPRVERTGELFF
few	TRBD1	TRBJ2-5	TRBV2	TGTGCCAGCAGTGGTTATACCAGGGACAGGGCGGCGGAGACCCAGTACTTC	CASSGYTRDRAAETQYF
many	NA	TRBJ2-7	TRBV12-3/TRBV12-4	TGTGCCAGCAGTTTAGGTGGGGACTCCTACGAGCAGTACTTC	CASSLGGDSYEQYF
NA	NA	TRBJ2-2	TRBV15	TGTGTCGCTGCACAGTCGAACACCGGGGAGCTGTTTTTT	CVAAQSNTGELFF
many	NA	TRBJ1-1	TRBV5-1	TGCGCCAGCAGCTTGGTGTATGGCCAGCTTAACACTGAAGCTTTCTTT	CASSLVYGQLNTEAFF
many	TRBD1	TRBJ2-2	TRBV10-2	TGCGCCAGCAGTGAGTCGAGGGACAGGAGCACCGGGGAGCTGTTTTTT	CASSESRDRSTGELFF
many	NA	TRBJ2-1	TRBV5-1	TGCGCCAGCAGCTCACTAGACAATGAGCAGTTCTTC	CASSSLDNEQFF
many	NA	TRBJ2-7	TRBV9	TGTGCCAGCAGCGCGGAAGCAGGTTCCTACGAGCAGTACTTC	CASSAEAGSYEQYF
few	NA	TRBJ1-1	TRBV11-3	TGTGCCAGCAGGGGGATGAACACTGAAGCTTTCTTT	CASRGMNTEAFF
many	TRBD1	TRBJ1-2	TRBV20-1	TGCAGTGCTAGGGGGACAGGTGGCTATGGCTACACCTTC	CSARGTGGYGYTF
many	NA	TRBJ2-3	TRBV9	TGTGCCAGCAGCGCTCAACCTGGGGCCTCAGATACGCAGTATTTT	CASSAQPGASDTQYF
many	NA	TRBJ2-7	TRBV5-1	TGCGCCAGCAGCTTGGTCGGGACGGACTACGAGCAGTACTTC	CASSLVGTDYEQYF
many	NA	TRBJ1-1	TRBV10-3	TGTGCCATCAGGATCGGGGGGGGGAACACTGAAGCTTTCTTT	CAIRIGGGNTEAFF
many	NA	TRBJ2-1	TRBV5-1	TGCGCCAGCCGTCCGGCTGCCTACAATGAGCAGTTCTTC	CASRPAAYNEQFF
many	NA	TRBJ2-7	TRBV6-5	TGTGCCAGCAGTTACTCGTCATCCGGGTACGAGCAGTACTTC	CASSYSSSGYEQYF
few	TRBD2	TRBJ2-5	TRBV20-1	TGCAGTGCCGATACATTCGGGCTAGCGGGAAGCGGGGAGACCCAGTACTTC	CSADTFGLAGSGETQYF
NA	NA	TRBJ2-1	TRBV29-1	TGCAGCGTGGATCTGGGGAAGGGGGGCAATGAGCAGTTCTTC	CSVDLGKGGNEQFF
few	NA	TRBJ1-1	TRBV5-1	TGCGCCAGCAGCTTGAGAGCTACCCCTAGCACTGAAGCTTTCTTT	CASSLRATPSTEAFF
once	NA	TRBJ2-3	TRBV27	TGTGCCAGCAGTCCCAGCTGGACAGATAGCACAGATACGCAGTATTTT	CASSPSWTDSTDTQYF
many	NA	TRBJ1-4	TRBV9	TGTGCCAGCAGCGTAGAGGGGTCAGCCGAGAAACTGTTTTTT	CASSVEGSAEKLFF